The rows below give T cell receptor beta chains drawn from one sample of a study of shared clonotypes between healthy human individuals. TCRdb keeps only in-frame clones here, not all; method: immunoSEQ multiplex PCR. In the table there are 2 million to 2.5 million clones, approximately 94% of which are singletons. The material sequenced was naive CD8+ T cells sorted from blood. Receptor source: a man aged 18 to 29 in good health. CDR3s include the opening cysteine and the closing phenylalanine or tryptophan. The order of the fields is J gene, D gene, CDR3 length, V gene, clone size, CDR3 DNA, CDR3 protein. The D gene is left open where the match is weak. The size entry is marked missing in some rows and otherwise reads once, few, many or a size class.

>TRBJ2-1|.|14|TRBV6-4|.
TGTGCCAGCAGTGACTCAGGGGGAAACAGGGTTAAGTTCTTC
CASSDSGGNRVKFF
>TRBJ1-2|.|14|TRBV10-3|.
TGTGCCATCAGTGAGTCTGGGGGACGCTATGGCTACACCTTC
CAISESGGRYGYTF
>TRBJ1-2|TRBD1|15|TRBV5-6|.
TGTGCCAGCAGCTTGGCGGTAGGGGGCTTGTATGGCTACACCTTC
CASSLAVGGLYGYTF
>TRBJ2-7|.|13|TRBV5-6|.
TGTGCCAGCAGCTTATTTCAGGACTACGAGCAGTACTTC
CASSLFQDYEQYF
>TRBJ2-1|TRBD2|15|TRBV7-9|.
TGTGCCAGCAGCTTTCTAGCGGGAGAGGACAATGAGCAGTTCTTC
CASSFLAGEDNEQFF
>TRBJ2-5|.|15|TRBV5-1|.
TGCGCCAGCAGCTTGGGGCCAGGGACTCAAGAGACCCAGTACTTC
CASSLGPGTQETQYF
>TRBJ2-3|TRBD2|12|TRBV4-1|.
TGCGCCAGCAGCCCGGGGGGGGATACGCAGTATTTT
CASSPGGDTQYF
>TRBJ2-2|.|14|TRBV5-4|.
TGTGCCAGCAGCTCAGAGGAGGGTGTCGGGGAGCTGTTTTTT
CASSSEEGVGELFF
>TRBJ2-3|.|15|TRBV4-3|.
TGCGCCAGCAGCCAGGTTTGGACTATATCAGATACGCAGTATTTT
CASSQVWTISDTQYF
>TRBJ2-1|TRBD2|15|TRBV13|.
TGTGCCAGCAGCGGGGAAATTAGCGGGAACAATGAGCAGTTCTTC
CASSGEISGNNEQFF
>TRBJ2-2|.|14|TRBV27|.
TGTGCCAGCAGTTTAACCCCGGTTGGCGGGGAGCTGTTTTTT
CASSLTPVGGELFF
>TRBJ1-2|.|16|TRBV7-8|.
TGTGCCAGCACCACGATCCTCGGACGGACTAACTATGGCTACACCTTC
CASTTILGRTNYGYTF
>TRBJ2-1|.|14|TRBV2|once
TGTGCCAGCAGTGAGCCCAGGAACTACAATGAGCAGTTCTTC
CASSEPRNYNEQFF
>TRBJ2-5|TRBD2|16|TRBV28|.
TGTGCCAGCAGTCCCTATAGCGGGGGGGCCTTAGAGACCCAGTACTTC
CASSPYSGGALETQYF
>TRBJ2-1|TRBD2|16|TRBV11-2|.
TGTGCCAGCAGCTTAGATTTACTAGCGGGGGTTATTGAGCAGTTCTTC
CASSLDLLAGVIEQFF
>TRBJ2-2|.|13|TRBV7-7|.
TGTGCTAGCAGCGACCGGGACACCGGGGAGCTGTTTTTT
CASSDRDTGELFF
>TRBJ2-2|.|12|TRBV7-9|.
TGTGCCAGCACCCCCGGGCCCGGGGAGCTGTTTTTT
CASTPGPGELFF
>TRBJ1-2|.|12|TRBV5-1|.
TGCGCCAGCAGCTATACAGGGTACGGCTACACCTTC
CASSYTGYGYTF
>TRBJ2-1|.|12|TRBV7-9|.
TGTGCCAGCAGCACTTCCTGGAATGAGCAGTTCTTC
CASSTSWNEQFF
>TRBJ2-3|.|14|TRBV4-3|.
TGCGCCAGCAGCCAAGGCCTGATTCGCGATACGCAGTATTTT
CASSQGLIRDTQYF
>TRBJ1-1|.|13|TRBV19|.
TGTGCCAGTAGTATAGGGGGGGGCACTGAAGCTTTCTTT
CASSIGGGTEAFF
>TRBJ2-1|.|13|TRBV11-2|.
TGTGCCAGCAGCTTAAACCCAGCCAATGAGCAGTTCTTC
CASSLNPANEQFF
>TRBJ2-7|.|13|TRBV19|.
TGTGCCAGTAGTATAGCGACGGAATACGAGCAGTACTTC
CASSIATEYEQYF